The text below deals with one T cell receptor beta chain. During active infection, Seattle patients enrolled and were then monitored through disease. This sample was included in a study of blood T cell repertoires in COVID-19. Study information: COVID-19 samples collected from the United States, Italy and Spain covered acute and convalescent phases. The analysed material was cDNA or gDNA that came from T cells, B-cell-depleted T cells, or PBMCs.

Germline V gives CDR1 LNHDA, CDR2 SQIVND (reference sequence). The CDR3 is made up of 13 amino acids. Deletions cut 5 bases from V and 4 bases from J, with 12 bases between. Authors' methods: From reference gene primer amplification, estimates of nucleated cell counts were derived. Assay: immunoSEQ multiplex PCR; the TCRdb copy retains only in-frame clones and omits some. The V and J calls and clone size come from that table; D and trimming were worked out from the DNA. The sample carries 85,000 to 95,000 clones, around 90% recorded once. This rearrangement joins TRBV19 to TRBJ2-7; D possibly corresponds to TRBD2 (6 bases). The sequencing sample was made of peripheral blood. This sequence was found in a man aged 55-75 years with COVID-19, enrolled during active disease. CDR3 sequence reads: CASSDRGRYEQYF. For the CDR3, the DNA is TGTGCCAGTAGTGACAGAGGGAGGTACGAGCAGTACTTC.